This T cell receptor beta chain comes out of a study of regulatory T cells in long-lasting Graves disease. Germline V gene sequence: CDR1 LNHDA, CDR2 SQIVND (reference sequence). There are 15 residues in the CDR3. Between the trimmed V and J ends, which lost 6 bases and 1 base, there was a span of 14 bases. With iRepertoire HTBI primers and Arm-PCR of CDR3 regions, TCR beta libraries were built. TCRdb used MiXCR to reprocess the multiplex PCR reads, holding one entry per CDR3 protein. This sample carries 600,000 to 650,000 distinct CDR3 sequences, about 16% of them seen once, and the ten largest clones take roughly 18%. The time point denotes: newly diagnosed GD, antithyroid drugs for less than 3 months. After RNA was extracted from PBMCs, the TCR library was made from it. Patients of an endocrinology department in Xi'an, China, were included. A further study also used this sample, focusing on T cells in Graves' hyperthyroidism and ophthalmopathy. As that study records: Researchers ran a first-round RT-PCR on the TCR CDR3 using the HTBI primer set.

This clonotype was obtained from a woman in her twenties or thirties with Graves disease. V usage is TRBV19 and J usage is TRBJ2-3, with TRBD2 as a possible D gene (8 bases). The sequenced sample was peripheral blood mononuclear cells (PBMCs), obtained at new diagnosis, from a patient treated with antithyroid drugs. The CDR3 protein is CASSPGRGRTDTQYF. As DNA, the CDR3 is TGTGCCAGTAGCCCCGGGAGGGGGCGCACAGATACGCAGTATTTT.